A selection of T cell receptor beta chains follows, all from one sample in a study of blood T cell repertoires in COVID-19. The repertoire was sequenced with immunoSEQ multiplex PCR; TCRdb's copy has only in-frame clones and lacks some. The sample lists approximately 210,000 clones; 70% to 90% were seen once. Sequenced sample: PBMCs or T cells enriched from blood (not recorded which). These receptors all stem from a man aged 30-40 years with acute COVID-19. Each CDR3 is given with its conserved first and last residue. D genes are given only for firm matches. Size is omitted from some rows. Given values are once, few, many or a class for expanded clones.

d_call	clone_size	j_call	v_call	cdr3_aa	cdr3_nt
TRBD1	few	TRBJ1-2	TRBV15	CATSPDRERGYTF	TGTGCCACCAGCCCCGACAGGGAAAGGGGCTACACCTTC
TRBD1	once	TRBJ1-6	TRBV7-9	CASRAPGTGNSPLHF	TGTGCCAGCAGAGCACCAGGGACAGGCAATTCACCCCTCCACTTT
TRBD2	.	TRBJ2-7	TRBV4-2	CASSQGGTYEQYF	TGTGCCAGCAGCCAGGGAGGGACCTACGAGCAGTACTTC
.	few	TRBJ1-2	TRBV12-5	CASGKSWGYTF	TGTGCTAGTGGAAAAAGCTGGGGCTACACCTTC
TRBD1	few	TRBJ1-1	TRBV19	CASSLQGQGVTEAFF	TGTGCCAGTAGTCTTCAGGGACAGGGCGTCACTGAAGCTTTCTTT
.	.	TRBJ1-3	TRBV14	CASSKQTLSGNTIYF	TGTGCCAGCAGCAAACAGACCCTCTCTGGAAACACCATATATTTT
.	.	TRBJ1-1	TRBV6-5	CASSYGAEAFF	TGTGCCAGCAGTTACGGAGCTGAAGCTTTCTTT
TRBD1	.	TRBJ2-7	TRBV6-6	CASSWDRETYF	TGTGCCAGCAGTTGGGACAGGGAGACGTACTTC
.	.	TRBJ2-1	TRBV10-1	CASSDDGRQFF	TGCGCCAGCAGTGACGATGGGCGGCAGTTCTTC
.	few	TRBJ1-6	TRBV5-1	CASSPWGGSPLHF	TGCGCCAGCAGCCCATGGGGGGGATCACCCCTCCACTTT
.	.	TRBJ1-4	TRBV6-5	CASSYLATNEKLFF	TGTGCCAGCAGTTACTTAGCAACTAATGAAAAACTGTTTTTT
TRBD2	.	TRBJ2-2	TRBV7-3	CASSLLAGPNTGELFF	TGTGCCAGCAGCTTATTAGCGGGACCGAACACCGGGGAGCTGTTTTTT
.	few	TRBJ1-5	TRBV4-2	CASSQELNQPQHF	TGTGCCAGCAGCCAAGAACTCAATCAGCCCCAGCATTTT
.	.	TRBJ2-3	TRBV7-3	CASSFNSRGDTQYF	TGTGCCAGCAGCTTCAATTCCAGGGGAGATACGCAGTATTTT
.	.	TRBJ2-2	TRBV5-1	CASSRDKPTGELFF	TGCGCCAGCAGCCGAGACAAGCCTACAGGGGAGCTGTTTTTT
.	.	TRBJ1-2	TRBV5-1	CASSPPGLSYGYTF	TGCGCCAGCAGTCCCCCGGGTTTGAGTTATGGCTACACCTTC
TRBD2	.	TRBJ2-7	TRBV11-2	CASSRTLGGSPYEQYF	TGTGCCAGCAGTCGCACGTTGGGGGGGTCCCCCTACGAGCAGTACTTC
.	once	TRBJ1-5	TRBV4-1	CASNLEAGANNQPQHF	TGCGCCAGCAACCTTGAGGCGGGGGCGAACAATCAGCCCCAGCATTTT
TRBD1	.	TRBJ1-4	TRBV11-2	CASSWGGQGLEKLFF	TGTGCCAGCAGCTGGGGGGGACAGGGTCTTGAAAAACTGTTTTTT
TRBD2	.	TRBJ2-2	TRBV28	CAVEAGGANTGELFF	TGTGCCGTAGAAGCGGGGGGGGCGAACACCGGGGAGCTGTTTTTT
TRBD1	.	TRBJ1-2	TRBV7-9	CASSLGQVYGYTF	TGTGCCAGCAGTTTGGGACAGGTTTATGGCTACACCTTC
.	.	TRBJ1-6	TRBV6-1	CASSEGGGGSPLHF	TGTGCCAGCAGTGAGGGTGGGGGCGGATCACCCCTCCACTTT
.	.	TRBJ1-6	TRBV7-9	CASSLARGQGGSPLHF	TGTGCCAGCAGCTTAGCGCGAGGGCAGGGAGGTTCACCCCTCCACTTT
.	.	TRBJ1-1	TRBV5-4	CASSPMGRNTEAFF	TGTGCCAGCAGCCCCATGGGGAGGAACACTGAAGCTTTCTTT
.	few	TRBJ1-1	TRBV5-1	CASSKNKNMNTEAFF	TGCGCCAGCAGCAAAAACAAGAACATGAACACTGAAGCTTTCTTT
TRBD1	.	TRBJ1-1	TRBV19	CASSLLTGGTEAFF	TGTGCCAGTAGCCTACTAACAGGGGGCACTGAAGCTTTCTTT
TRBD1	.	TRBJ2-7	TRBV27	CASSPRTGSYEQYF	TGTGCCAGCTCGCCGAGGACAGGGAGCTACGAGCAGTACTTC
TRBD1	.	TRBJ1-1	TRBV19	CASRVDRGSNTEAFF	TGTGCCAGTAGGGTGGACAGGGGATCGAACACTGAAGCTTTCTTT
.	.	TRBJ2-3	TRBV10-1	CASSDGTQYF	TGCGCCAGCAGTGACGGTACGCAGTATTTT
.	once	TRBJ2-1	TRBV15	CATSVSRTSNEQFF	TGTGCCACCAGCGTCTCCCGCACCAGCAATGAGCAGTTCTTC
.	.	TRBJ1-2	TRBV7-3	CASSLQGAGYGYTF	TGTGCCAGCAGCCTTCAAGGGGCTGGCTATGGCTACACCTTC
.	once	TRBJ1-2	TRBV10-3	CAISDKGGGYGYTF	TGTGCCATCAGTGACAAGGGGGGAGGGTATGGCTACACCTTC
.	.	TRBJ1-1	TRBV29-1	CSVESAGVNGEAFF	TGCAGCGTTGAGTCGGCAGGGGTGAACGGTGAAGCTTTCTTT
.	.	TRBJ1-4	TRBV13	CASSLGQGRQEKLFF	TGTGCCAGCAGCCTAGGCCAGGGGCGGCAAGAAAAACTGTTTTTT
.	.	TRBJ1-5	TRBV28	CASSFMGPSQPQHF	TGTGCCAGCAGTTTCATGGGGCCATCTCAGCCCCAGCATTTT
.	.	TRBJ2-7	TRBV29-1	CSVETTLRYEQYF	TGCAGCGTTGAAACTACGCTACGGTACGAGCAGTACTTC
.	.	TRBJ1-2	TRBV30	CAWSPSSRVASYGYTF	TGTGCCTGGAGTCCTTCCAGCAGGGTGGCCAGCTATGGCTACACCTTC
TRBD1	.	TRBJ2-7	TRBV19	CATRTGANYEQYF	TGTGCCACCAGGACAGGGGCGAATTACGAGCAGTACTTC
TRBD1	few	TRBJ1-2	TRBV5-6	CASSSQTGSYGYTF	TGTGCCAGCAGCTCCCAGACAGGGTCTTATGGCTACACCTTC
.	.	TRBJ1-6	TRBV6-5	CASTATEPVNSPLHF	TGTGCCAGCACTGCGACAGAACCGGTCAATTCACCCCTCCACTTT
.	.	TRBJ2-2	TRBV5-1	CASSLIGSAGELFF	TGCGCCAGCAGCTTGATCGGGAGTGCCGGGGAGCTGTTTTTT
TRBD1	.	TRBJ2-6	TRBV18	CASSELQGAKTSGANVLTF	TGTGCCAGCTCAGAACTTCAGGGGGCAAAAACCTCTGGGGCCAACGTCCTGACTTTC
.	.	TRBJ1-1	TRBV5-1	CASSLTVGGYEAFF	TGCGCCAGCAGCTTGACAGTTGGCGGGTACGAAGCTTTCTTT
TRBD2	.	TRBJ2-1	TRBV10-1	CASRPSGGYEQFF	TGCGCCAGCAGGCCTAGCGGGGGTTATGAGCAGTTCTTC
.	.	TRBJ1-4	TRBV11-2	CASRQGTLVFF	TGTGCCAGCAGGCAAGGGACATTGGTGTTTTTT
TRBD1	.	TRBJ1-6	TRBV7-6	CASSPRTGGGSPLHF	TGTGCCAGCAGCCCGAGGACAGGGGGCGGTTCACCCCTCCACTTT
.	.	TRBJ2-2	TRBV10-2	CAINRAGELFF	TGCGCCATAAACAGGGCCGGGGAGCTGTTTTTT
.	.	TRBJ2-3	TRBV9	CASSVGGITDTQYF	TGTGCCAGCAGCGTGGGGGGAATCACAGATACGCAGTATTTT
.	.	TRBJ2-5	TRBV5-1	CASSLDLGASETQYF	TGCGCCAGCAGCTTGGATCTAGGGGCCTCAGAGACCCAGTACTTC
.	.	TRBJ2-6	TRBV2	CASRPTVSGANVLTF	TGTGCCAGCAGGCCGACAGTATCTGGGGCCAACGTCCTGACTTTC
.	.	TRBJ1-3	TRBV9	CASSVGLRNTIYF	TGTGCCAGCAGCGTAGGTCTCCGAAACACCATATATTTT
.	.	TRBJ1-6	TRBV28	CASRAGLNNSPLHF	TGTGCCAGCAGGGCGGGACTCAATAATTCACCCCTCCACTTT
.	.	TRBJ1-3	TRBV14	CASSQDLSGNTIYF	TGTGCCAGCAGCCAAGACTTATCGGGAAACACCATATATTTT